Below, 12 T cell receptor beta chains from the same sample are listed, as sequenced in a study of T cell changes during pregnancy in multiple sclerosis. The table came from immunoSEQ multiplex PCR; TCRdb's copy has only in-frame clones and leaves some out. The data contain fewer than 75,000 clones, roughly nine tenths of them seen just once; the ten biggest clones take up around 5.2%. Here the sequenced sample was CD8+ T cells from peripheral blood mononuclear cells, taken before pregnancy. These receptor sequences come from a female donor with multiple sclerosis, enrolled in a pregnancy study.

This clone was seen just once. The chain is built from TRBV4-1 and TRBJ1-1; D remains ambiguous. Looked up from germline, CDR1 is MGHRA and CDR2 is YSYEKL. Deletions cut 2 bases from V and 1 base from J, with 11 bases between. This CDR3 contains 15 residues. CDR3: CASSQTGSQNTEAFF. For the CDR3, the DNA is TGCGCCAGCAGCCAAACGGGATCGCAGAACACTGAAGCTTTCTTT.

The V and J genes are TRBV29-1 and TRBJ2-5, with 8 bases fitting TRBD2. J lost 3 bases, V lost 5 bases, and 11 bases had no gene match. There are 15 residues in the CDR3. Germline V gene sequence: CDR1 SQVTM, CDR2 ANQGSEA. The chain's CDR3 is CSVYGGGPLEETQYF. CDR3 coding DNA: TGCAGCGTTTACGGGGGGGGCCCCTTAGAAGAGACCCAGTACTTC. The full variable domain, completed using reference TRBV29-1 and TRBJ2-5, is SAVISQKPSRDICQRGTSLTIQCQVDSQVTMMFWYRQQPGQSLTLIATANQGSEATYESGFVIDKFPISRPNLTFSTLTVSNMSPEDSSIYLCSVYGGGPLEETQYFGPGTRLLVL.

The rearrangement uses TRBV7-6 and TRBJ1-3, with D possibly being TRBD1 (6 bases). The CDR3 covers 18 residues. Germline V gene lookup returns CDR1 SGHVS and CDR2 FNYEAQ. The V gene lost 1 base and the J gene lost 0 bases, with 16 bases spanning the gap. The CDR3 reads CASSLGTVHTSSGNTIYF. CDR3 coding DNA: TGTGCCAGCAGCTTAGGGACAGTCCATACCAGCTCTGGAAACACCATATATTTT.

CDR3 loop: CASSKGGYSNQPQHF. In DNA form, the CDR3 reads TGTGCCAGCAGCAAAGGGGGTTATAGCAATCAGCCCCAGCATTTT. J is TRBJ1-5 and V is TRBV2; D perhaps matches TRBD1 (6 bases). The CDR3 has 15 amino acids. The germline CDR1 and CDR2 sequences are SNHLY and FYNNEI. With 6 bases removed from V and 0 bases from J, the gap between germline ends came to 12 bases.

V and J are TRBV6-5 and TRBJ2-5; maybe TRBD2 (6 bases). The DNA end favors TRBJ2-7, so the J call may be wrong. The germline CDR1 and CDR2 sequences are MNHEY and SVGAGI. This CDR3 comprises 15 residues. The CDR3 spells CASSSPLGGNYEQYF. The CDR3 nucleotides are TGTGCCAGCAGTTCCCCCTTGGGCGGGAACTACGAGCAGTACTTC.

CDR3 residues: CASRLERGIWETQYF. The CDR3 DNA is TGTGCAAGTCGCTTAGAGAGAGGGATCTGGGAGACCCAGTACTTC. The chain employs TRBV12-2 and TRBJ2-5; TRBD2, the table's D call, lacks a check against the DNA. TRBV12-2 is a known pseudogene. CDR3 length: 15 residues.

This chain connects TRBV7-3 to TRBJ1-2, with 7 nucleotides matching TRBD1. Germline V gives CDR1 SGHTA, CDR2 FQGTGA. This CDR3 comprises 16 residues. V lost 0 bases and J lost 4; bases outside the gene matches: 8. The CDR3 sequence: CASSLTFEGAGYGYTF. The DNA for the CDR3 is TGTGCCAGCAGCTTAACGTTCGAGGGGGCCGGCTATGGCTACACCTTC. The whole variable domain, remainder taken from reference TRBV7-3 and TRBJ1-2, is GAGVSQTPSNKVTEKGKYVELRCDPISGHTALYWYRQSLGQGPEFLIYFQGTGAADDSGLPNDRFFAVRPEGSVSTLKIQRTERGDSAVYLCASSLTFEGAGYGYTFGSGTRLTVV.

The rearrangement links TRBV5-4 to TRBJ1-2; 9 bases line up with TRBD1. CDR3 size: 15 residues. V was pared by 4 bases and J by 3 bases, with 7 bases of the junction left unmatched. In germline, CDR1 is SGHNT, CDR2 YYREEE (reference sequence). The CDR3 loop is CASSRRTGEDYGYTF. The CDR3 bases are TGTGCCAGCAGCCGTAGGACAGGGGAGGACTATGGCTACACCTTC. Based on the CDR3 plus reference TRBV5-4 and TRBJ1-2, the full variable domain is ETGVTQSPTHLIKTRGQQVTLRCSSQSGHNTVSWYQQALGQGPQFIFQYYREEENGRGNFPPRFSGLQFPNYSSELNVNALELDDSALYLCASSRRTGEDYGYTFGSGTRLTVV.

The chain joins TRBV11-2 to TRBJ1-1, with a tentative D call TRBD1 (5 bases). Trimming left V 3 bases short and J 5 bases short, with 16 bases between. The CDR3 extends over 15 amino acids. CDR1 SGHAT and CDR2 FQNNGV come from the germline V gene. DNA of the CDR3: TGTGCCAGCAGCTTTTCAGGGATGGGGTATACTGAAGCTTTCTTT. This sequence encodes CASSFSGMGYTEAFF.

The V call is TRBV5-4, the J call TRBJ2-3, with a tentative D call TRBD1 (5 bases). Germline CDR1 is SGHNT and CDR2 is YYREEE (reference sequence). Trimming took off 4 bases at V and 4 bases at J, with 16 bases between the two ends. The CDR3 length is 15 residues. The CDR3 DNA reads as TGTGCCAGCAGCCCCGTGGGGCAAAGCGCAGATACGCAGTATTTT. Its protein is CASSPVGQSADTQYF.

The chain joins TRBV6-5 to TRBJ1-3; unclear D gene. This CDR3 comprises 13 residues. V was trimmed by 10 bases and J by 7 bases, leaving 17 bases between them. Germline CDR1 is MNHEY and CDR2 is SVGAGI. CDR3 protein: CATQAHWLNTIYF. CDR3 DNA: TGTGCCACCCAGGCCCACTGGTTGAACACCATATATTTT.

Regarding this clone: The junction does not match germline at one end; this may be a read error. Here the CDR3 DNA reads TGTGCTAGCAGCTCTTGGGCTGGGACACGAGAGACCCAGTACTTC. Protein sequence: CASSSWAGTRETQYF. The chain is built from TRBV7-7 and TRBJ2-5; weak D call: TRBD1 (6 bases). CDR1 is SSHAT and CDR2 is FNYEAQ in the germline V gene (reference sequence). The CDR3 runs 15 residues.